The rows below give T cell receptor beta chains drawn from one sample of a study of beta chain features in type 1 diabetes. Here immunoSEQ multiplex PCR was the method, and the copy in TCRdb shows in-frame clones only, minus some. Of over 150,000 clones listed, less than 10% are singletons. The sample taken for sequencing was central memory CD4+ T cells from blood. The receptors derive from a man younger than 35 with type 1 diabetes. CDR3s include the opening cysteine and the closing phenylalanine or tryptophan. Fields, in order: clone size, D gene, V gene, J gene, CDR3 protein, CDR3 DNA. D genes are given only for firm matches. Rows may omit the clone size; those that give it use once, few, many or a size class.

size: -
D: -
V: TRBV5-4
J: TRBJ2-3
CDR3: CASSPEPTDTQYF
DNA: TGTGCCAGCAGCCCGGAGCCCACAGATACGCAGTATTTT

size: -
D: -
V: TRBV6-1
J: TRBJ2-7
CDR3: CASSDRGGVRTYEQYF
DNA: TGTGCCAGCAGTGACCGCGGCGGAGTCCGGACCTACGAGCAGTACTTC

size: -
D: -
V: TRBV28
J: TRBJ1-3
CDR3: CASSLTRNTIYF
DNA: TGTGCCAGCAGTTTAACTAGAAACACCATATATTTT

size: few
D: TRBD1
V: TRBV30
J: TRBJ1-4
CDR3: CAWSRQGAEKLFF
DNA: TGTGCCTGGAGTCGGCAGGGGGCGGAAAAACTGTTTTTT

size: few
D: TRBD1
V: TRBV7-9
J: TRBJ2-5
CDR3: CASSYQGVRETQYF
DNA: TGTGCCAGCAGCTACCAGGGGGTTCGGGAGACCCAGTACTTC

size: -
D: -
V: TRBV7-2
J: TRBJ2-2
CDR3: CASSLGRAQLGELFF
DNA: TGTGCCAGCAGCTTAGGCAGGGCCCAGTTAGGGGAGCTGTTTTTT

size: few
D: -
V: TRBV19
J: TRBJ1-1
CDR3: CASSPRKGLQKNTEAFF
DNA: TGTGCCAGTAGCCCGAGGAAAGGCCTCCAAAAGAACACTGAAGCTTTCTTT

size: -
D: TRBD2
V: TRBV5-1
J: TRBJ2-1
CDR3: CASSFIAGDNEQFF
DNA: TGCGCCAGCAGCTTTATAGCGGGAGACAATGAGCAGTTCTTC

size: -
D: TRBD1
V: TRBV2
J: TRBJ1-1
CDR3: CASHPEAGGTEAFF
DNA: TGTGCCAGCCACCCAGAGGCAGGGGGCACTGAAGCTTTCTTT

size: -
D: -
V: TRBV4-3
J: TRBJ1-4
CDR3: CASSPTRYVGEDEKLFF
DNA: TGCGCCAGCAGCCCCACCCGTTACGTCGGGGAAGATGAAAAACTGTTTTTT

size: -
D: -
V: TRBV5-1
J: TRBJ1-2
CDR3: CASRSQDSYGYTF
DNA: TGCGCCAGCAGAAGCCAGGACAGCTATGGCTACACCTTC

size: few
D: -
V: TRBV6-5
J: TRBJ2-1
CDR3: CASSYNGLYGDNEQFF
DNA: TGTGCCAGCAGTTACAACGGCCTATACGGAGACAATGAGCAGTTCTTC

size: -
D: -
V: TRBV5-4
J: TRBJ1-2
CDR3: CASRGGVNYGYTF
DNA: TGTGCCTCCCGGGGCGGGGTTAACTATGGCTACACCTTC

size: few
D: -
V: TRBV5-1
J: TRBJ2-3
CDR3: CASSYRDASQNTQYF
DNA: TGCGCCAGCAGCTACAGGGACGCCTCCCAGAATACGCAGTATTTT

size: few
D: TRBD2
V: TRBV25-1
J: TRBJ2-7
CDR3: CASAPQGGREQYF
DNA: TGTGCCAGCGCCCCCCAAGGCGGGAGGGAGCAGTACTTC

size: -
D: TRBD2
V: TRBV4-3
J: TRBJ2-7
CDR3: CASSRQAGPMPLEQYF
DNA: TGCGCCAGCAGCCGCCAAGCGGGACCCATGCCTCTCGAGCAGTACTTC

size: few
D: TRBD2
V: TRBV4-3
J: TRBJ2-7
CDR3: CASSQMRTSYEQYF
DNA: TGCGCCAGCAGCCAAATGCGGACTAGCTACGAGCAGTACTTC

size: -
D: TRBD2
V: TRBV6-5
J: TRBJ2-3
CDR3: CASKAGSSTDTQYF
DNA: TGTGCCAGCAAAGCGGGGTCTAGCACAGATACGCAGTATTTT

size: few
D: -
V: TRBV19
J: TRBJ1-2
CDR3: CASSGQRVRYGYTF
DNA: TGTGCCAGTAGTGGTCAGAGGGTGCGGTATGGCTACACCTTC

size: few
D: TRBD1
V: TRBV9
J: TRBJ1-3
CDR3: CASSDGTGGLGNTIYF
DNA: TGTGCCAGCAGCGACGGGACAGGGGGCTTGGGAAACACCATATATTTT

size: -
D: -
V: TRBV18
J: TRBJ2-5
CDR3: CASSRGVGQETQYF
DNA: TGTGCCAGCTCACGAGGCGTGGGCCAAGAGACCCAGTACTTC

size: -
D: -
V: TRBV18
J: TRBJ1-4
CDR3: CASSPPSGSDEKLFF
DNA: TGTGCCAGCTCACCACCGTCGGGGTCCGATGAAAAACTGTTTTTT

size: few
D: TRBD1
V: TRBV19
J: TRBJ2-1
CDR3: CASSTDQGDEQFF
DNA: TGTGCCAGTAGTACGGACCAGGGGGATGAGCAGTTCTTC

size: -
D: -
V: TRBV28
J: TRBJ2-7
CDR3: CASKGRTTYEQYF
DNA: TGTGCCAGCAAGGGGCGTACGACCTACGAGCAGTACTTC

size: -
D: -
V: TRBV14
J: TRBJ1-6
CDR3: CASSPRVLSPLHF
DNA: TGTGCCAGCAGCCCACGGGTCCTATCACCCCTCCACTTT

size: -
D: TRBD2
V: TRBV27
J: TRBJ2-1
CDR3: CASSTLTSGIGNEQFF
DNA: TGTGCCAGCAGTACCCTAACTAGCGGGATCGGCAATGAGCAGTTCTTC

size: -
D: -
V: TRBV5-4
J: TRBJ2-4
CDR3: CASSPEGVRAKNIQYF
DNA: TGTGCCAGCAGCCCAGAAGGGGTCCGAGCCAAAAACATTCAGTACTTC

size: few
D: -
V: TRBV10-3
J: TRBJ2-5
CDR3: CAISADFQETQYF
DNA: TGTGCCATCAGCGCCGACTTCCAAGAGACCCAGTACTTC

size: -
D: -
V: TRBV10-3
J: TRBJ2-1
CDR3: CAISGQSYNEQFF
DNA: TGTGCCATCTCCGGACAATCCTACAATGAGCAGTTCTTC

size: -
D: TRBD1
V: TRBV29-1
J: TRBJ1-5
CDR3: CSVAEQGGTGQPQHF
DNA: TGCAGCGTTGCAGAACAGGGGGGTACAGGTCAGCCCCAGCATTTT

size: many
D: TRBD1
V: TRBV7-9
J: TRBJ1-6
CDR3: CASSLEGGHLHF
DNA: TGTGCCAGCAGCCTAGAAGGGGGCCACCTCCACTTT

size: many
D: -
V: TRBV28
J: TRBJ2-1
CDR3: CASTRPQRTNEQFF
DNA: TGTGCCAGCACCCGCCCCCAGCGGACCAATGAGCAGTTCTTC

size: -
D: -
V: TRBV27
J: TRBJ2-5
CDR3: CASSLRGWETQYF
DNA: TGTGCCAGCAGTTTAAGAGGATGGGAGACCCAGTACTTC

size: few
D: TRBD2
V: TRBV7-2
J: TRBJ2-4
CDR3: CASSFLPGGETIQYF
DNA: TGTGCCAGCAGCTTTCTTCCGGGGGGGGAGACCATTCAGTACTTC

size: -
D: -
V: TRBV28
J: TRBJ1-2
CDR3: CASSLGGGSYGYTF
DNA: TGTGCCAGCAGTTTAGGGGGAGGGAGCTATGGCTACACCTTC

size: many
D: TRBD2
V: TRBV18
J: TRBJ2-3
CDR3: CASITSATDTQYF
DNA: TGTGCCAGCATCACTAGCGCCACAGATACGCAGTATTTT

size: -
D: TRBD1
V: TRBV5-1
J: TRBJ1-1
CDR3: CASTGQGRTGTEAFF
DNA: TGCGCCAGCACCGGACAGGGCAGGACGGGGACTGAAGCTTTCTTT

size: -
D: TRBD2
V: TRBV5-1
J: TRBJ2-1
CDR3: CASSLSHGRAGGEQFF
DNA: TGCGCCAGCAGCTTGTCTCACGGGAGGGCCGGGGGTGAGCAGTTCTTC

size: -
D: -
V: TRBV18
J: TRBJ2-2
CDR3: CASSPGQGNTGELFF
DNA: TGTGCCAGCTCACCGGGTCAGGGTAACACCGGGGAGCTGTTTTTT

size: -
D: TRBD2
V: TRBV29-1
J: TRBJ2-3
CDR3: CSVSTTSGRKDTQYF
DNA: TGCAGCGTCAGTACGACTAGCGGGAGAAAAGATACGCAGTATTTT

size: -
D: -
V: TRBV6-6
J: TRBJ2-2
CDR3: CASSFPGWANTGELFF
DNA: TGTGCCAGCAGTTTTCCCGGGTGGGCGAACACCGGGGAGCTGTTTTTT

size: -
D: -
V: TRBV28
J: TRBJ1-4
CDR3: CASTKIRVEEKLFF
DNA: TGTGCCAGCACCAAGATCAGGGTGGAAGAAAAACTGTTTTTT

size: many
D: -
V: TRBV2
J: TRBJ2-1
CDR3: CASKAESYNEQFF
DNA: TGTGCCAGCAAAGCGGAGAGCTACAATGAGCAGTTCTTC

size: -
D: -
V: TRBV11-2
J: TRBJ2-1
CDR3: CASSLGLRGGVEQFF
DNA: TGTGCCAGCAGCTTAGGCCTCCGGGGCGGGGTAGAGCAGTTCTTC

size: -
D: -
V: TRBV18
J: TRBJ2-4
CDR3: CASSPESASADIQYF
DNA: TGTGCCAGCTCACCAGAATCCGCGTCGGCGGACATTCAGTACTTC

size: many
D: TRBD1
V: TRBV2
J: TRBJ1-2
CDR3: CASRRDRENYGYTF
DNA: TGTGCCAGCAGAAGGGACAGGGAAAACTATGGCTACACCTTC

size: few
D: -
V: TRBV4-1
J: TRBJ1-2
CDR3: CASSQDFEGSWTDYGYTF
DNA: TGCGCCAGCAGCCAAGATTTTGAGGGTTCCTGGACAGATTATGGCTACACCTTC

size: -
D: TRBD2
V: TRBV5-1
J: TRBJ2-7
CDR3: CASSSGTSGISYEQYF
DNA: TGCGCCAGCAGCTCGGGGACTAGCGGGATCTCCTACGAGCAGTACTTC

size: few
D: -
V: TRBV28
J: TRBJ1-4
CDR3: CASSSTGPGAF
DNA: TGTGCCAGCAGTTCGACAGGCCCCGGTGCTTTT

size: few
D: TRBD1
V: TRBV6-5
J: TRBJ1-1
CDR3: CASSYGGQGAFF
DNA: TGTGCCAGCAGTTACGGGGGACAGGGAGCTTTCTTT

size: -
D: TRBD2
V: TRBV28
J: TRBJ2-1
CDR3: CASRDGGAYNEQFF
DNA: TGTGCCAGCAGGGACGGGGGGGCCTACAATGAGCAGTTCTTC

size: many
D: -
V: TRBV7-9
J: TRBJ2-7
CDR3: CASSRAGARSAYEQYF
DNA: TGTGCCAGCAGCCGCGCGGGGGCGCGTTCAGCCTACGAGCAGTACTTC